A selection of T cell receptor beta chains follows, all from one sample in a study of T cell repertoires in cytomegalovirus infection. Via MiXCR, TCRdb re-called the reads, giving one row per CDR3 protein. This table has some 50,000 distinct CDR3 sequences, under 25% appearing once. Antigens of these TCRs are unknown. The input for sequencing was CD8+ T cells from cultured PBMCs, taken from culture after CMV antigen stimulation. Every receptor here comes from a human donor in good health (CMV status not recorded). Some clones in this sample may be carry-over from other donors' samples. CDR3s include the opening cysteine and the closing phenylalanine or tryptophan. D genes are given only for firm matches. Size is omitted from some rows. Given values are once, few, many or a class for expanded clones.

abundance	v_gene	d_gene	j_gene	CDR3nt	CDR3aa
.	TRBV12-3/TRBV12-4	.	TRBJ1-1	TGTGCCAGCAGTTCCTCGGACCCTGAAGCTTTCTTT	CASSSSDPEAFF
once	TRBV7-9	.	TRBJ2-4	TGTGCCAGCAGCCAAACCACGGGGGCAGCCAAAAACATTCAGTACTTC	CASSQTTGAAKNIQYF
few	TRBV27	.	TRBJ2-7	TGTGCCAGCAGTTTACAGGGGCCCCACTACGAGCAGTACTTC	CASSLQGPHYEQYF
.	TRBV27	.	TRBJ2-7	TGTGCCAGCAGTTATGGGGAATCCTACGAGCAGTACTTC	CASSYGESYEQYF
few	TRBV7-2	.	TRBJ2-5	TGTGCCAGCAGCTTACTAGGGGAGACCCAGTACTTC	CASSLLGETQYF
few	TRBV7-8	.	TRBJ1-1	TGTGCCAGCAGCTTAGGCCAGTTCACTGAAGCTTTCTTT	CASSLGQFTEAFF
few	TRBV7-6	.	TRBJ2-7	TGTGCCAGCAGCTTAGGAGCGGAGCCCCCCTACGAGCAGTACTTC	CASSLGAEPPYEQYF
few	TRBV6-1	.	TRBJ2-6	TGTGCCAGCAGTCGGACGGTCCACTCTGGGGCCAACGTCCTGACTTTC	CASSRTVHSGANVLTF
few	TRBV7-2	.	TRBJ2-5	TGTGCCAGCAGCCCGGGACCGGGCGGGGAGACCCAGTACTTC	CASSPGPGGETQYF
few	TRBV20-1	.	TRBJ2-7	TGCAGTGCTAGAGACCTGTCGGAGGCGACCTACGAGCAGTACTTC	CSARDLSEATYEQYF
.	TRBV4-1	TRBD2	TRBJ2-7	TGCGCCAGCAGAAAAGGACTAGCGGGGACCTCCTACGAGCAGTACTTC	CASRKGLAGTSYEQYF
.	TRBV7-8	.	TRBJ2-7	TGTGCCAGCAGCTTAGCCCCCGGGAAGGGAGTCTCCTACGAGCAGTACTTC	CASSLAPGKGVSYEQYF
.	TRBV9	.	TRBJ2-7	TGTGCCAGCAGCGTTTGGCAGAACGACTACGAGCAGTACTTC	CASSVWQNDYEQYF
once	TRBV19	.	TRBJ1-3	TGTGCCAGTAGTATTAGATGGACCGAGAACTCTGGAAACACCATATATTTT	CASSIRWTENSGNTIYF
.	TRBV7-2	.	TRBJ2-1	TGTGCCAGCAGTTTAGTCGGCAGGTACAATGAGCAGTTCTTC	CASSLVGRYNEQFF
.	TRBV2	TRBD1	TRBJ2-3	TGTGCCAGCAAGGGACAGGGGCCGGGAGGCGCAGATACGCAGTATTTT	CASKGQGPGGADTQYF
medium-sized	TRBV12-3/TRBV12-4	TRBD1	TRBJ2-3	TGTGCCAGCAGTCTAGGGACAGCTAGCACAGATACGCAGTATTTT	CASSLGTASTDTQYF
few	TRBV28	.	TRBJ1-2	TGTGCCAGCAGTTTCAGGCCCCCGACAGTCCATGGCTACACCTTC	CASSFRPPTVHGYTF
.	TRBV5-4	TRBD1	TRBJ1-1	TGTGCCAGCAGCTACTGGACAGGGGGCTTCACTGAAGCTTTCTTT	CASSYWTGGFTEAFF
few	TRBV2	.	TRBJ2-7	TGTGCCAGTGCTCGGACGGGTTCCTACGAGCAGTACTTC	CASARTGSYEQYF
.	TRBV7-9	.	TRBJ2-1	TGTGCCAGCAGTAGAAGGGACTCGAGCTCCTACAATGAGCAGTTCTTC	CASSRRDSSSYNEQFF
.	TRBV7-9	.	TRBJ2-6	TGTGCCAGCAGCTTAGGGGCGTCTGGGGCCAACGTCCTGACTTTC	CASSLGASGANVLTF
.	TRBV4-3	TRBD1	TRBJ1-2	TGCGCCAGCAGCCCACGGACAGGGAACTATGGCTACACCTTC	CASSPRTGNYGYTF
many	TRBV28	.	TRBJ2-1	TGTGCCAGCAGGACAGACTACAATGAGCAGTTCTTC	CASRTDYNEQFF
.	TRBV9	.	TRBJ2-6	TGTGCCAGCAGCGCCCAGGGGCGGGCCGGGGCCAACGTCCTGACTTTC	CASSAQGRAGANVLTF
.	TRBV19	TRBD1	TRBJ2-2	TGTGCCTGGACAGGGGCGAACACCGGGGAGCTGTTTTTT	CAWTGANTGELFF
.	TRBV29-1	.	TRBJ1-1	TGCAGCCTCAGCGAGGGCCGCCGGACTGAAGCTTTCTTT	CSLSEGRRTEAFF
.	TRBV25-1	.	TRBJ1-1	TGTGCCAGCAGTGAAAAGGGATCGAGCACTGAAGCTTTCTTT	CASSEKGSSTEAFF
few	TRBV7-2	TRBD2	TRBJ2-1	TGTGCCAGCAGCTTACCGGGGGGACTCTACAATGAGCAGTTCTTC	CASSLPGGLYNEQFF
few	TRBV9	.	TRBJ1-1	TGTGCCAGCAGCGTAGACCCAGATATGAACACTGAGGCTTTCTTT	CASSVDPDMNTEAFF
.	TRBV19	.	TRBJ1-1	TGTGCCAGTAGTATAGATCGAGGAGCGGAAGCTTTCTTT	CASSIDRGAEAFF
few	TRBV6-5	.	TRBJ2-7	TGTGCCAGCAGTTACTCAGAGACCGACAGTGCCTACGAGCAGTACTTC	CASSYSETDSAYEQYF
.	TRBV6-2/TRBV6-3	.	TRBJ1-5	TGTGCCAGCAGTTACTCAGGAGGGTGGAATCAGCCCCAGCATTTT	CASSYSGGWNQPQHF
few	TRBV6-8	.	TRBJ2-7	TGTGCCAGCAGTTACTCGACCATGCCCTACGAGCAGTACTTC	CASSYSTMPYEQYF
few	TRBV6-2/TRBV6-3	.	TRBJ1-6	TGTGCCAGCAGTTACTCTAGAGGGATCAATTCACCCCTCCACTTT	CASSYSRGINSPLHF
.	TRBV7-2	.	TRBJ2-1	TGTGCCAGCAGCTCGGACTGGCCCTGGGATGAGCAGTTCTTC	CASSSDWPWDEQFF
.	TRBV7-2	TRBD1	TRBJ2-7	TGTGCCAGCAGCTCCCGGGACAGGGGTTACGAGCAGTACTTC	CASSSRDRGYEQYF
few	TRBV20-1	TRBD2	TRBJ2-7	TGCAGTGCTAGGGAAGGACTAGCGGGTTACTACGAGCAGTACTTC	CSAREGLAGYYEQYF
few	TRBV7-2	.	TRBJ2-7	TGTGCCAGCATGCGCCAACGGGGCTACGAGCAGTACTTC	CASMRQRGYEQYF
.	TRBV6-2/TRBV6-3	.	TRBJ2-4	TGTGCCAGCAGTGACAAAAACATTCAGTACTTC	CASSDKNIQYF
.	TRBV12-3/TRBV12-4	.	TRBJ2-1	TGTGCCAGCAGCCCCCATTGGCAGGACAATGAGCAGTTCTTC	CASSPHWQDNEQFF
few	TRBV2	.	TRBJ1-1	TGTGCCAGCCTACGAACCCCTGAAGCTTTCTTT	CASLRTPEAFF
once	TRBV27	.	TRBJ1-5	TGTGCCAGCAGTTTATTTGCGGAGATCAATCAGCCCCAGCATTTT	CASSLFAEINQPQHF
few	TRBV7-2	.	TRBJ1-1	TGTGCCAGCAGCTTATCCCCGGGGGGGGTTGAAGCTTTCTTT	CASSLSPGGVEAFF
many	TRBV5-4	.	TRBJ2-7	TGTGCCAGCAGCTCGATCTCGGTCCACGAGCAGTACTTC	CASSSISVHEQYF